This T cell receptor (beta chain) was captured by sequencing in a study of cytomegalovirus exposure and HLA in healthy donors. Notes on the study in general: The productive fraction for most TCR beta V segments was about 87% or about 30% in an earlier analysis. Presence/absence results assume similar sequencing depth per donor, which may not hold. In a later analysis, a missense DCLRE1C variant was linked to TCR beta V- and J-gene trimming.

About this clone itself: Its target is unknown.

The CDR3 spans 16 residues. Germline V gene sequence: CDR1 SGHDT, CDR2 YYEEEE. The V segment lost 0 bases and the J segment 1 base; nucleotides outside the gene matches: 6. Amplification used 60 Vbeta primers and 13 Jbeta primers. Repertoires were generated with immunoSEQ multiplex PCR, while TCRdb's copy carries only in-frame clones and drops some. The repertoire holds about 76,000 clones, with about 81% as singletons. Sequenced input: PBMCs. This clonotype was obtained from a woman between 40 and 55 years old in good health and CMV-seropositive. V gene TRBV5-6 combines with J gene TRBJ1-2; TRBD1 matches at 7 bases. CDR3: CASSLEGTDFNYGYTF. The CDR3 DNA sequence: TGTGCCAGCAGCTTGGAGGGGACAGATTTTAACTATGGCTACACCTTC.